This T cell receptor (beta chain) derives from a study of blood T cell repertoires in COVID-19. For the study at large: Researchers got acute and convalescent COVID-19 samples from the United States, Italy and Spain. T cells, B-cell-depleted T cells, or PBMCs provided the cDNA or gDNA that served as material.

Data came from immunoSEQ multiplex PCR; TCRdb stores just in-frame clones and leaves some out. Here the sample spans some 40,000 clones, 70% to 90% being singletons. The CDR3 length is 13 residues. V was shortened by 7 bases and J by 7 bases, with 11 bases between the two germline ends. The germline CDR1 and CDR2 sequences are LNHDA and SQIVND (reference sequence). This clonotype was sampled from a man in his sixties or seventies with active COVID-19. The sequenced sample was peripheral blood. This chain connects TRBV19 to TRBJ1-6; unclear D gene. The CDR3 reads CASTGLQNSPLHF. In nucleotides, the CDR3 is TGTGCCAGTACTGGACTACAGAATTCACCCCTCCACTTT.